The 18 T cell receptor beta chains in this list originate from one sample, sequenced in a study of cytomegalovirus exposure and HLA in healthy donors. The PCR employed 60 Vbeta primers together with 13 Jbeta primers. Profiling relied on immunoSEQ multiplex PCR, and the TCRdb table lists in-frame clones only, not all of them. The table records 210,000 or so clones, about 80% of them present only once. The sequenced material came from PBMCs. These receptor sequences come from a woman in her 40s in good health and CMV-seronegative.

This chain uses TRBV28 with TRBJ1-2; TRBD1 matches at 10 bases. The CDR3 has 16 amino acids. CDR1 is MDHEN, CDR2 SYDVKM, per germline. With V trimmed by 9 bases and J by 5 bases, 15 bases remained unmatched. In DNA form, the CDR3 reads TGTGCCAGTGATTCGACAGGGGGCCCCTCTCTTTATGGCTACACCTTC. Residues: CASDSTGGPSLYGYTF.

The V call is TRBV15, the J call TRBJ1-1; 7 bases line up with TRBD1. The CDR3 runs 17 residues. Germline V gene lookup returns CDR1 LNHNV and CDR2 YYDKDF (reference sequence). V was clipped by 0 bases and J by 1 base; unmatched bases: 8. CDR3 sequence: CATSRDLGTGANTEAFF. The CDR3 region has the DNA TGTGCCACCAGCAGAGATCTTGGAACAGGGGCGAACACTGAAGCTTTCTTT.

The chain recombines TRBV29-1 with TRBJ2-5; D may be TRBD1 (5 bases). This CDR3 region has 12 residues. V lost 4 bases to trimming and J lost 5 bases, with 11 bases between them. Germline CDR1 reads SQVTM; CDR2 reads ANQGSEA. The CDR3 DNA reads TGCAGCGTTGGGGTAGGGGCCGAGACCCAGTACTTC. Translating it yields CSVGVGAETQYF.

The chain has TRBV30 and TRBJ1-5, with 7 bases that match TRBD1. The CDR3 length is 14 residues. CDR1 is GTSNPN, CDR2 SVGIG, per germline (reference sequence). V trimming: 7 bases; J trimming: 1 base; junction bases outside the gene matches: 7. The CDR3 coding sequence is TGTGCCTATACAGGGGCGGGAAGCAATCAGCCCCAGCATTTT. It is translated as CAYTGAGSNQPQHF.

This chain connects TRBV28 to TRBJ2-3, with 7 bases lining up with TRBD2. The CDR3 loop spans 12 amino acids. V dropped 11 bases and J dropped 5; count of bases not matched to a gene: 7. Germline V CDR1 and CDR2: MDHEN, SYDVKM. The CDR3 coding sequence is TGTGCCGGTCAGAGCGGGGAAGATACGCAGTATTTT. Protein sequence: CAGQSGEDTQYF.

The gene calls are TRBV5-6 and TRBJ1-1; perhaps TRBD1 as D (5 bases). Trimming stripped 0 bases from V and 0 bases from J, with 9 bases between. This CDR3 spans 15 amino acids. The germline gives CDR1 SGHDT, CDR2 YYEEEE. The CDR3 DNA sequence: TGTGCCAGCAGCTTGGGACAGCTCATGAACACTGAAGCTTTCTTT. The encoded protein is CASSLGQLMNTEAFF.

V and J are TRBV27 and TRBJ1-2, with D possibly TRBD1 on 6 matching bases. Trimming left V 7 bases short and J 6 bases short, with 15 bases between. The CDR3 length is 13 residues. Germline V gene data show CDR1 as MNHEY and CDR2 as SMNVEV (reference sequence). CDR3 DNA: TGTGCCAGCACAGAGGGCAGGGGAAATGGCTACACCTTC. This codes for CASTEGRGNGYTF.

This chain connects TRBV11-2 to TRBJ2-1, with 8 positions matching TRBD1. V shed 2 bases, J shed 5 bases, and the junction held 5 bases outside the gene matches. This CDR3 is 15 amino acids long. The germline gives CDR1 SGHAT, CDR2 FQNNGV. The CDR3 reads CASSLSTGVNNEQFF. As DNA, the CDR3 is TGTGCCAGCAGCTTATCGACAGGGGTCAACAATGAGCAGTTCTTC.

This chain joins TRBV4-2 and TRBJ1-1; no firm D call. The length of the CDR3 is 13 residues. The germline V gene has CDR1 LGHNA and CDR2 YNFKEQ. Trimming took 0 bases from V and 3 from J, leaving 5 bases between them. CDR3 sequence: CASSQERHTEAFF. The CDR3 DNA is TGTGCCAGCAGCCAAGAGAGGCACACTGAAGCTTTCTTT.

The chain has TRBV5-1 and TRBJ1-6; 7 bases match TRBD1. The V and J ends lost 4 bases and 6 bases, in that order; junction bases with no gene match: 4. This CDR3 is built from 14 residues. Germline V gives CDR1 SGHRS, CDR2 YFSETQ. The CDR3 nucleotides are TGCGCCAGCAGCGCGGGACAGTCTAATTCACCCCTCCACTTT. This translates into CASSAGQSNSPLHF. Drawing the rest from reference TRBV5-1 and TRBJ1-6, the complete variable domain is KAGVTQTPRYLIKTRGQQVTLSCSPISGHRSVSWYQQTPGQGLQFLFEYFSETQRNKGNFPGRFSGRQFSNSRSEMNVSTLELGDSALYLCASSAGQSNSPLHFGNGTRLTVT.

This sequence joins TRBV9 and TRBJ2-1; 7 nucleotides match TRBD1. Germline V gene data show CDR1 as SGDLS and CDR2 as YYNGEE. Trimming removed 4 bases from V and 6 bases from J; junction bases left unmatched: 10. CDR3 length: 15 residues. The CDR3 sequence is CASSLGQVIVNEQFF. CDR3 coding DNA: TGTGCCAGCAGCCTAGGACAGGTAATAGTCAATGAGCAGTTCTTC.

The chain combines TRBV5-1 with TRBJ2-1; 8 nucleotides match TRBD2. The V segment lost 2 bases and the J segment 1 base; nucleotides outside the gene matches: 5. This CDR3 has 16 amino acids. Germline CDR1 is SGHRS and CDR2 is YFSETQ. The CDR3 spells CASSFLAGISYNEQFF. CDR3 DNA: TGCGCCAGCAGCTTCCTAGCGGGTATTTCCTACAATGAGCAGTTCTTC.

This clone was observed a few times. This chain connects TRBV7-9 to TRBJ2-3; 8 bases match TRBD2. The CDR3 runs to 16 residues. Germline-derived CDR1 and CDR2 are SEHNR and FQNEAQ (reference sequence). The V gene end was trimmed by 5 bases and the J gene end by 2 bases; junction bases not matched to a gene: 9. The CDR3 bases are TGTGCCAGCAGCCACGTTACTAGCGGTCTCACAGATACGCAGTATTTT. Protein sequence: CASSHVTSGLTDTQYF.

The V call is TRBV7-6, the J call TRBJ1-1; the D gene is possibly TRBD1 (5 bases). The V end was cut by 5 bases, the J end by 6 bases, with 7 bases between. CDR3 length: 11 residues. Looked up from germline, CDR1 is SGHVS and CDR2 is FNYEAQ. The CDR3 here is CASSQGSEAFF. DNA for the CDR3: TGTGCCAGCAGCCAGGGCTCTGAAGCTTTCTTT.

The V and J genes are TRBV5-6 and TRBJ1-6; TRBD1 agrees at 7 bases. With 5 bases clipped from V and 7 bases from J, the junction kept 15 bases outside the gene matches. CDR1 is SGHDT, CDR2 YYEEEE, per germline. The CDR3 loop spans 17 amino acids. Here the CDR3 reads CASSKLQGTSRNSPLHF. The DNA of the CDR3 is TGTGCCAGCAGTAAACTACAGGGGACATCGAGGAATTCACCCCTCCACTTT. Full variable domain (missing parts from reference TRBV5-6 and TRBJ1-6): DAGVTQSPTHLIKTRGQQVTLRCSPKSGHDTVSWYQQALGQGPQFIFQYYEEEERQRGNFPDRFSGHQFPNYSSELNVNALLLGDSALYLCASSKLQGTSRNSPLHFGNGTRLTVT.

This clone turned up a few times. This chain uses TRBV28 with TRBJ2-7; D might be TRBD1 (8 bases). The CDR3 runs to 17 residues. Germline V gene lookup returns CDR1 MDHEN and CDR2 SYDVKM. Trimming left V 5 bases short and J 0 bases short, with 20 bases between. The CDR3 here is CASSTPTQGEGSYEQYF. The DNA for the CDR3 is TGTGCCAGCAGTACCCCTACACAGGGGGAGGGCTCCTACGAGCAGTACTTC.

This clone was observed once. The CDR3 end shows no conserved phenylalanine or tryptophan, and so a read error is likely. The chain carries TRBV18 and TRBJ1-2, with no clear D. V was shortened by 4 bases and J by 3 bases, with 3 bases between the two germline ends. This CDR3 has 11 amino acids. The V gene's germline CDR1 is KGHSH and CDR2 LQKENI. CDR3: CASSRDYGYTS. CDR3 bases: TGTGCCAGCTCACGCGACTATGGCTACACCTCC.

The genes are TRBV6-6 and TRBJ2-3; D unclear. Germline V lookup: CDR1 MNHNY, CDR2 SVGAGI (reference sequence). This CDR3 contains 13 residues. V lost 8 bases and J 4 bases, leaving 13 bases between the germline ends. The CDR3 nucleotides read TGTGCCAGCCTGATACGTGAGGCAGATACGCAGTATTTT. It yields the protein CASLIREADTQYF.